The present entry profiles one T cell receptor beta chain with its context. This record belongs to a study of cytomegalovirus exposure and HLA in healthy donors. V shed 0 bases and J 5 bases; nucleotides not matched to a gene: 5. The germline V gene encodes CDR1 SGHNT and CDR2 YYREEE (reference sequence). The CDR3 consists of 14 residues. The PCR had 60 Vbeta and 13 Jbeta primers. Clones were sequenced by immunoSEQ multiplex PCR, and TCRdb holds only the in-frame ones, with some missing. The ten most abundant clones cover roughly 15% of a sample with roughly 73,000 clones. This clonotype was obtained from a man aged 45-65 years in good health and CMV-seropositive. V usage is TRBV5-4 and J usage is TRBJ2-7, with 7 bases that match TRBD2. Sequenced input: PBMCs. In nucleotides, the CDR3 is TGTGCCAGCAGCTTGGGGGGGGGATCCCACGAGCAGTACGTC. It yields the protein CASSLGGGSHEQYV.